These 3 T cell receptor beta chains were all obtained from the same sample, sequenced in a study of control samples from healthy donors and cancer patients. Libraries were prepared by immunoSEQ multiplex PCR; TCRdb keeps only in-frame clonotypes and omits some of them. The data show approximately 35,000 clones, with roughly 92% seen just once and about 1.5% held by the top ten. Input material: PBMCs. These TCRs come from a middle-aged man with colorectal cancer.

The gene calls are TRBV6-1 and TRBJ2-7, with TRBD2 matching over 11 bases. Per the germline V gene, CDR1 is MNHNS and CDR2 is SASEGT. The CDR3 extends over 18 amino acids. J was trimmed by 0 bases and V by 4 bases; bases with no gene match: 11. CDR3 DNA: TGTGCCAGCAGTGTTCCCGCTAGCGGGGGGCTGAGCTCCTACGAGCAGTACTTC. Translating gives CASSVPASGGLSSYEQYF.

The chain has TRBV5-1 and TRBJ1-3; D perhaps matches TRBD1 (6 bases). With 0 bases removed from V and 0 bases from J, the gap between germline ends came to 10 bases. The CDR3 covers 16 residues. From germline, CDR1 is SGHRS and CDR2 YFSETQ. As DNA, the CDR3 is TGCGCCAGCAGCTTGGCCCCAGGGGACTCTGGAAACACCATATATTTT. Protein: CASSLAPGDSGNTIYF.

This chain links TRBV10-2 with TRBJ1-5; 7 bases agree with TRBD1. CDR1 is WSHSY and CDR2 is SAAADI in the germline V gene. V trimming: 6 bases; J trimming: 7 bases; junction bases outside the gene matches: 9. The CDR3 extends over 14 amino acids. The CDR3 DNA sequence: TGCGCCAGCAGGCTACAGGGGATCAGCCAGCCCCAGCATTTT. Protein product: CASRLQGISQPQHF.